The 14 T cell receptor beta chains in this list originate from one sample, sequenced in a study of OX40 agonist ivuxolimab in advanced cancers. TCRdb's table, derived via immunoSEQ multiplex PCR, lists solely in-frame clones and lacks some. This table holds tens of thousands of clones, about 88% found once. The sample consisted of CD4+ or CD8+ T cells sorted from blood, taken in a trial of the OX40 agonist ivuxolimab. Receptors were obtained from an adult with an advanced solid tumor such as melanoma, head and neck, liver or kidney cancer.

The chain couples TRBV28 to TRBJ2-4; TRBD1 agrees at 10 bases. The V gene end was trimmed by 7 bases and the J gene end by 8 bases; junction bases not matched to a gene: 11. Looked up from germline, CDR1 is MDHEN and CDR2 is SYDVKM. The CDR3 consists of 15 residues. The CDR3 nucleotides read TGTGCCAGCAATACCCACGGACAGGGGGTGGACATTCAGTACTTC. Protein product: CASNTHGQGVDIQYF.

The gene calls are TRBV2 and TRBJ2-3; TRBD2 aligns across 8 bases. There are 17 residues in the CDR3. V lost 1 base, J lost 4 bases, and 10 bases stayed unmatched. CDR1 SNHLY and CDR2 FYNNEI come from the germline V gene. DNA of the CDR3: TGTGCCAGCAGTGAAGGAGGGAGCGGGAGTATAGCAGATACGCAGTATTTT. This gives the protein CASSEGGSGSIADTQYF.

This sequence joins TRBV5-4 and TRBJ2-7; tentative D call: TRBD2 (5 bases). The germline V and J ends were trimmed by 4 bases and 3 bases, with 20 bases remaining between them. Germline assignment: CDR1 SGHNT and CDR2 YYREEE (reference sequence). This CDR3 is 16 amino acids long. Written as DNA, the CDR3 is TGTGCCAGCAGCCCACGGGTGGGAGTGGGTCACTACGAGCAGTACTTC. Residues: CASSPRVGVGHYEQYF.

The chain carries TRBV5-1 and TRBJ1-1, with TRBD1 as a possible D gene (5 bases). This CDR3 has 17 residues. Germline V gene sequence: CDR1 SGHRS, CDR2 YFSETQ. V lost 0 bases and J 4 bases, leaving 19 bases between the germline ends. CDR3 DNA: TGCGCCAGCAGCTTGGAAATCTTCCTGAGGGGCCCCACTGAAGCTTTCTTT. The encoded protein is CASSLEIFLRGPTEAFF.

V is TRBV29-1 and J is TRBJ2-1; 12 bases are a match to TRBD2. This CDR3 is built from 14 residues. With 6 bases clipped from V and 6 bases from J, the junction kept 6 bases outside the gene matches. Per the germline V gene, CDR1 is SQVTM and CDR2 is ANQGSEA. CDR3 residues: CSVATSGSINEQFF. The CDR3 coding sequence is TGCAGCGTGGCGACTAGCGGGAGCATCAATGAGCAGTTCTTC.

The chain has TRBV28 and TRBJ1-1; 8 bases map to TRBD1. Trimming removed 5 bases from V and 0 bases from J; junction bases left unmatched: 14. The germline CDR1 and CDR2 sequences are MDHEN and SYDVKM. CDR3 length: 18 residues. The CDR3 DNA is TGTGCCAGCAGTAAAGCCTTCGGGACAGGCGGATTGAACACTGAAGCTTTCTTT. The encoded protein is CASSKAFGTGGLNTEAFF.

This clone was seen a single time. The chain joins TRBV29-1 to TRBJ1-1; D remains ambiguous. Per the germline V gene, CDR1 is SQVTM and CDR2 is ANQGSEA. The V end lost 3 bases, the J end lost 4 bases, and 9 bases lay between the germline ends. CDR3 size: 12 residues. CDR3 nucleotides: TGCAGCGTTGACGGGTTAGGCACTGAAGCTTTCTTT. It yields the protein CSVDGLGTEAFF. The full variable domain, rest sourced from reference TRBV29-1 and TRBJ1-1, is SAVISQKPSRDICQRGTSLTIQCQVDSQVTMMFWYRQQPGQSLTLIATANQGSEATYESGFVIDKFPISRPNLTFSTLTVSNMSPEDSSIYLCSVDGLGTEAFFGQGTRLTVV.

V is TRBV29-1 and J is TRBJ2-1; D ambiguous. The germline V and J ends were trimmed by 7 bases and 3 bases, with 16 bases remaining between them. Germline V lookup: CDR1 SQVTM, CDR2 ANQGSEA. The CDR3 covers 14 residues. This CDR3 is CSGIESLGYNEQFF. For the CDR3, the DNA is TGCAGCGGTATAGAGTCCCTAGGCTACAATGAGCAGTTCTTC.

The J gene is TRBJ2-1, the V gene TRBV30, with D possibly being TRBD2 (6 bases). V gave up 3 bases and J gave up 6 bases, with 15 bases separating them. The V gene's germline CDR1 is GTSNPN and CDR2 SVGIG (reference sequence). The CDR3 runs 14 residues. The CDR3 nucleotides read TGTGCCTGGAGGGTAGCGGTATTTAGCAATGAGCAGTTCTTC. Translated, it gives CAWRVAVFSNEQFF.

The genes are TRBV6-5 and TRBJ1-5; 8 positions agree with TRBD1. Per the germline V gene, CDR1 is MNHEY and CDR2 is SVGAGI. J gave up 8 bases and V 8 bases, and 8 bases lay outside the gene matches. The CDR3 loop spans 13 amino acids. For the CDR3, the DNA is TGTGCCAGCGCCCACAGGGGGATGAAGCCCCAGCATTTT. It encodes CASAHRGMKPQHF.

The DNA of the CDR3 is TGCGCCAGCAGTTTCACTAGCGGCCCGTACGGCGGGGAGCTGTTTTTT. Its translation is CASSFTSGPYGGELFF. The chain uses TRBV5-1 and TRBJ2-2, with TRBD2 matching over 8 bases. V was pared by 5 bases and J by 7 bases, with 13 bases of the junction left unmatched. This CDR3 has 16 residues. Germline CDR1 and CDR2: SGHRS and YFSETQ. Together with reference TRBV5-1 and TRBJ2-2, the CDR3 gives the full variable domain: KAGVTQTPRYLIKTRGQQVTLSCSPISGHRSVSWYQQTPGQGLQFLFEYFSETQRNKGNFPGRFSGRQFSNSRSEMNVSTLELGDSALYLCASSFTSGPYGGELFFGEGSRLTVL.

The rearrangement uses TRBV4-1 and TRBJ2-1, with D unclear. The ends were cut back, 8 bases at V and 5 bases at J, with 4 bases in the middle. Germline V gene data show CDR1 as MGHRA and CDR2 as YSYEKL. The CDR3 runs 10 residues. The CDR3 DNA sequence: TGCGCCAGCGGAAACAATGAGCAGTTCTTC. Amino acids: CASGNNEQFF.

The CDR3: CATQVPPYGYTF. The DNA of the CDR3 is TGTGCCACCCAAGTCCCTCCCTATGGCTACACCTTC. The V and J genes are TRBV7-2 and TRBJ1-2; no clear D. The CDR3 runs to 12 residues. Per the germline V gene, CDR1 is SGHTA and CDR2 is FQGNSA. Trimming removed 10 bases from V and 4 bases from J, with 13 bases in between.

The rearrangement joins TRBV7-3 to TRBJ2-1; 10 positions match TRBD1. The CDR3 runs 15 residues. V shed 4 bases, J shed 3 bases, and the junction held 3 bases outside the gene matches. Germline V lookup: CDR1 SGHTA, CDR2 FQGTGA. This CDR3 is CASSYGQGGYNEQFF. For the CDR3, the DNA is TGTGCCAGCAGCTATGGACAGGGGGGCTACAATGAGCAGTTCTTC.